These T cell receptor beta chains were read from a single sample in a study of blood T cell repertoires in COVID-19. Measured with immunoSEQ multiplex PCR; TCRdb has only the in-frame clones, and not every one. The top ten hold over 3.5% of the sample, which has about 230,000 clones, roughly 88% seen once. Sample: PBMCs or T cells enriched from blood (not recorded which). The source of these receptors is a woman in her thirties who had been exposed to COVID-19. Both conserved end residues are part of each CDR3. D genes are given only for firm matches. Clone size is not always given. Where it is, it says once, few, many or a class for expanded clones.

j_gene,v_gene,len,abundance,d_gene,CDR3nt,CDR3aa
TRBJ1-4,TRBV7-9,15,.,.,TGTGCCAGCAGCTTCGGGTTAGCAACTAATGAAAAACTGTTTTTT,CASSFGLATNEKLFF
TRBJ1-6,TRBV5-1,19,.,.,TGCGCCAGCAGCTTGTTCCCACCTCTTCGGGGGTTGGAGAATTCACCCCTCCACTTT,CASSLFPPLRGLENSPLHF
TRBJ2-1,TRBV3-1/TRBV3-2,15,.,TRBD2,TGTGCCAGCAGCCAAGGGGTGACTAGCGGGAATGAGCAGTTCTTC,CASSQGVTSGNEQFF
TRBJ1-2,TRBV27,14,few,.,TGTGCCAGCAGGAGCGAACAGGGCGACTATGGCTACACCTTC,CASRSEQGDYGYTF
TRBJ2-1,TRBV5-1,15,.,.,TGCGCCAGCAGCCGTACTAGAGGTGGTTTCTATGAGCAGTTCTTC,CASSRTRGGFYEQFF
TRBJ1-2,TRBV30,13,.,TRBD1,TGTGCCTGGAGTGGCGGACAGGGGTTTGGCTACACCTTC,CAWSGGQGFGYTF
TRBJ1-2,TRBV2,15,.,.,TGTGCCAGCAGTGAAGCGCGGGGAGTTAACTATGGCTACACCTTC,CASSEARGVNYGYTF
TRBJ1-2,TRBV3-1/TRBV3-2,14,.,.,TGTGCCAGCAGCCAAGGCGGGTTACGGTATGGCTACACCTTC,CASSQGGLRYGYTF
TRBJ1-2,TRBV5-8,15,.,.,TGTGCCAGCAGCCGATCCACCGGGGGGACTTATGGCTACACCTTC,CASSRSTGGTYGYTF
TRBJ1-2,TRBV11-2,13,.,TRBD1,TGTGCCAGCGGCCCGGGACAGACTTATGGCTACACCTTC,CASGPGQTYGYTF
TRBJ2-5,TRBV28,14,.,TRBD1,TGTGCCAGCAGTTCGGACAGGGGACGAGAGACCCAGTACTTC,CASSSDRGRETQYF
TRBJ1-5,TRBV6-5,13,once,.,TGTGCCGGCGCTAGGGGGTTAGGGCAGCCCCAGCATTTT,CAGARGLGQPQHF
TRBJ1-2,TRBV2,15,.,.,TGTGCCAGCAGTGAAGCGCGGGGGACAAACTATGGCTACACCTTC,CASSEARGTNYGYTF
TRBJ1-1,TRBV10-3,18,.,.,TGTGCCATCAGTGTAGTAAGCAGGGGCGGCGAGCTTGACACTGAAGCTTTCTTT,CAISVVSRGGELDTEAFF
TRBJ2-7,TRBV2,12,.,.,TGTGCCAGCAGGGGGACTTCATACGAGCAGTACTTC,CASRGTSYEQYF
TRBJ1-2,TRBV6-5,13,.,.,TGTGCCAGCAGCCGGGGGGAGAAGGACGGCTACACCTTC,CASSRGEKDGYTF
TRBJ1-1,TRBV3-1/TRBV3-2,16,.,TRBD1,TGTGCCAGCAGCCTCACCGGGGGACAGGGGGCCACTGAAGCTTTCTTT,CASSLTGGQGATEAFF
TRBJ2-7,TRBV24-1,18,.,TRBD2,TGTGCCACCAGTGATTCCTTCGGACTAGCGGGAGACAGTGGCGAGCAGTACTTC,CATSDSFGLAGDSGEQYF
TRBJ1-1,TRBV5-4,11,.,.,TGTGCCAGCAGACAGAACACTGAAGCTTTCTTT,CASRQNTEAFF
TRBJ1-2,TRBV5-1,13,once,.,TGCGCCAGCAGACCGGGGGTGGACTATGGCTACACCTTC,CASRPGVDYGYTF
TRBJ2-1,TRBV28,14,.,TRBD1,TGTGCCAGCACTCTGACAGGGGCTCGATATGAGCAGTTCTTC,CASTLTGARYEQFF
TRBJ2-5,TRBV18,13,.,.,TGTGCCAGCTCACAGTTTCCCCAGGAGACCCAGTACTTC,CASSQFPQETQYF
TRBJ2-1,TRBV5-1,15,.,.,TGCGCCAGCAGCTTACAGCGGAGCTCCTACAATGAGCAGTTCTTC,CASSLQRSSYNEQFF
TRBJ2-1,TRBV24-1,16,.,TRBD1,TGTGCCACCAGTGATCTCCGGGACAGGGGGGGGAATGAGCAGTTCTTC,CATSDLRDRGGNEQFF
TRBJ1-2,TRBV28,12,.,.,TGTGCCAGCAGTTTATACGGCTATGGCTACACCTTC,CASSLYGYGYTF
TRBJ2-7,TRBV10-3,14,.,.,TGTGCCATCAGTGCTGCAGGGTTGGGGTACGAGCAGTACTTC,CAISAAGLGYEQYF
TRBJ2-2,TRBV5-6,14,.,TRBD1,TGTGCCAGCAGCGGACAGGGGGACACCGGGGAGCTGTTTTTT,CASSGQGDTGELFF
TRBJ2-3,TRBV6-5,14,.,.,TGTGCCAGCACCAGGGACTCTCGCACAGATACGCAGTATTTT,CASTRDSRTDTQYF
TRBJ2-7,TRBV11-2,15,.,.,TGTGCCAGCAGCTTAGCGCACCAAACTCACTACGAGCAGTACTTC,CASSLAHQTHYEQYF
TRBJ2-2,TRBV27,17,.,TRBD1,TGTGCCAGCAGTTTATCGGTCGGGACAGGGGACACCGGGGAGCTGTTTTTT,CASSLSVGTGDTGELFF
TRBJ1-2,TRBV30,18,once,.,TGTGCCTGGAGTGTCATACCAGCACCCTACAGCAATAACTATGGCTACACCTTC,CAWSVIPAPYSNNYGYTF
TRBJ2-2,TRBV6-1,14,.,.,TGTGCCAGCAGTGAGGAGGGTTGGGCCGGGGAGCTGTTTTTT,CASSEEGWAGELFF
TRBJ2-7,TRBV5-1,15,.,TRBD1,TGCGCCAGCGCCGATCCGGGACAGGCCTCTTACGAGCAGTACTTC,CASADPGQASYEQYF
TRBJ1-2,TRBV5-1,13,.,.,TGCGCCAGCAGCTTGGGACAGAACAATGGCTACACCTTC,CASSLGQNNGYTF
TRBJ1-6,TRBV14,15,.,.,TGTGCCAGCAGCCAAGCCAGGGCTCGTAATTCACCCCTCCACTTT,CASSQARARNSPLHF
TRBJ2-7,TRBV6-6,12,.,.,TGTGCCAGCAGTTCAAGCTATTACGAGCAGTACTTC,CASSSSYYEQYF
TRBJ1-4,TRBV6-5,15,.,.,TGTGCCAGCAGGAAAGAGACAGGAGTTAATGAAAAACTGTTTTTT,CASRKETGVNEKLFF